These 30 T cell receptor beta chains came from one sample sequenced in a study of tumor and adjacent non-tumor tissue in lung cancer. Three rounds of nested PCR, following a modified ARM-PCR protocol, produced the TCRbeta library. One entry per CDR3 protein results from TCRdb running MiXCR on the multiplex PCR reads. This table holds about 110,000 distinct CDR3 sequences, under 90% found once. This sample's RNA came from whole unsorted tissue. Sequencing was carried out using lung tumor tissue. These receptors all stem from a man in his sixties or seventies with non-small cell lung cancer.

As to this clonotype: A much larger clonotype is one base distant, so this may be a read error. The V and J genes are TRBV7-8 and TRBJ1-5; tentatively, D is TRBD1 (5 bases). The germline V gene has CDR1 SGHVS and CDR2 FQNEAQ. This CDR3 spans 15 amino acids. DNA of the CDR3: TGTGCCAGCAGCCCCCGGGACCTTCTAAATCCGCCCCAGCATTTT. It is translated as CASSPRDLLNPPQHF.

V gene TRBV6-1 combines with J gene TRBJ2-1; TRBD2 aligns across 12 bases. Germline values: CDR1 MNHNS, CDR2 SASEGT. The CDR3 is made up of 15 amino acids. Here the CDR3 reads CVRSRLAGEYNEQFF. In DNA form, the CDR3 reads TGTGTCAGGAGTAGACTAGCGGGGGAATACAATGAGCAGTTCTTC.

Regarding this clonotype: One end of the junction fails to match germline, which may point to a read error. V gene TRBV6-2 or TRBV6-3 combines with J gene TRBJ2-7, with 10 bases fitting TRBD2. Germline V lookup: CDR1 MNHEY, CDR2 SVGEGT. This CDR3 is built from 14 residues. CDR3 in amino acids: CTSAAGTSENEQYF. The CDR3 DNA sequence: TGTACCAGCGCTGCCGGGACTAGCGAGAATGAGCAGTACTTC.

This clonotype was found a few times. Likely a read error: the CDR3 ends without its conserved phenylalanine or tryptophan. The chain employs TRBV11-2 and TRBJ2-5, with 7 bases that match TRBD1. The V gene end was trimmed by 6 bases and the J gene end by 2 bases; junction bases not matched to a gene: 9. The CDR3 has 15 amino acids. The V gene's germline CDR1 is SGHAT and CDR2 FQNNGV. The CDR3 loop is CASSRMGQTQETQYS. CDR3 nucleotides: TGTGCCAGCAGTAGAATGGGACAGACACAAGAGACCCAGTACTCC.

Note on this clonotype: This is likely a read error, given that the CDR3 carries no conserved phenylalanine or tryptophan at its end. The DNA is left out, because the CDR3 cannot be placed on it with certainty; the CDR3 is given as TCRdb lists it. The chain uses TRBV29-1 and TRBJ1-1. The CDR3 is 12 residues long, counting both termini. Germline CDR1 reads SQVTM; CDR2 reads ANQGSEA. CDR3 residues: CSVVAERPELFV.

With respect to this clonotype: One end of the junction does not line up with germline, which may come from a read error. V is TRBV5-1 and J is TRBJ2-3, with D tentatively TRBD2 (5 bases). The germline CDR1 and CDR2 sequences are SGHRS and YFSETQ. This CDR3 spans 15 amino acids. The CDR3, as DNA: TGCGCCAGCAGTACAAGCGGTGTGAGCACAGATACGCAGTGTTTT. Its translation is CASSTSGVSTDTQCF.

CDR3 region: CSVEARAETQYF. In nucleotides, the CDR3 is TGCAGCGTAGAGGCAAGGGCAGAGACCCAGTACTTC. The J gene is TRBJ2-5, the V gene TRBV29-1, with D unclear. Trimming took 6 bases from V and 4 from J, leaving 12 bases between them. CDR1 and CDR2 (germline): SQVTM, ANQGSEA. The CDR3 covers 12 residues.

Notes on this clonotype: The junction and the germline gene differ at one end; a read error may be behind it. This chain links TRBV11-2 with TRBJ2-3; no reliable D call. CDR3 size: 14 residues. Germline CDR1 is SGHAT and CDR2 is FQNNGV. In DNA form, the CDR3 reads TGTACCAGCAGCTCACGTGGGATCTCAGATACGCTGTATTTT. Residues: CTSSSRGISDTLYF.

As regards this clonotype: It may be a read error: a sequence one base away is much more abundant. The rearrangement uses TRBV20-1 and TRBJ2-5; 8 positions match TRBD1. This CDR3 is 13 amino acids long. Germline CDR1 is DFQATT and CDR2 is SNEGSKA (reference sequence). J gave up 4 bases and V 7 bases, and 8 bases lay outside the gene matches. The CDR3 is CSDGTGIGETQYF. CDR3 DNA: TGCAGTGATGGGACAGGTATTGGAGAGACCCAGTACTTC.

Details on this clonotype: Relative to the germline gene, one junction end is altered; a read error may explain this. The chain joins TRBV7-9 to TRBJ1-5; no clear D gene. CDR3 length: 15 residues. CDR1 and CDR2 (germline): SEHNR, FQNEAQ (reference sequence). CDR3 nucleotides: TGTGCCGGCAGCAAGAGCGACGGGTCCAATCAGCCCCAGCATTTT. Translating it yields CAGSKSDGSNQPQHF. The variable domain in full, completed from reference TRBV7-9 and TRBJ1-5, reads DTGVSQNPRHKITKRGQNVTFRCDPISEHNRLYWYRQTLGQGPEFLTYFQNEAQLEKSRLLSDRFSAERPKGSFSTLEIQRTEQGDSAMYLCAGSKSDGSNQPQHFGDGTRLSIL.

This clonotype was counted once. Germline is not matched at one junction end, which may reflect a read error. The V call is TRBV11-2, the J call TRBJ2-1; tentatively, D is TRBD2 (6 bases). The germline V gene has CDR1 SGHAT and CDR2 FQNNGV. This CDR3 has 18 residues. The CDR3 spells CASSLRVRDLASFNEQFF. The CDR3 DNA reads as TGTGCCAGCAGCTTACGTGTGCGGGACTTGGCCTCCTTCAATGAGCAGTTCTTC.

This clonotype appeared many times. The chain has TRBV7-9 and TRBJ1-2; a weak D match, TRBD1 (6 bases). Germline V CDR1 and CDR2: SEHNR, FQNEAQ (reference sequence). Trimming left V 5 bases short and J 8 bases short, with 24 bases between. The CDR3 is 16 amino acids. In DNA form, the CDR3 reads TGTGCCAGCAGCCCCCGTAGATTACAGGGTCTTCGCGGCTACACCTTC. Its translation is CASSPRRLQGLRGYTF.

This clonotype was observed many times. The V call is TRBV13, the J call TRBJ2-7; TRBD2 agrees at 13 bases. Trimming at V came to 5 bases and at J to 1 base, leaving 5 bases not matched to a gene. This CDR3 region has 16 residues. Germline assignment: CDR1 PRHDT and CDR2 FYEKMQ (reference sequence). CDR3 bases: TGTGCCAGCAGCATGGGACTAGCGGGGATATCCTACGAGCAGTACTTC. It encodes CASSMGLAGISYEQYF.

As concerns this clonotype: This could be a read error, since a much larger clone is one nucleotide away. The rearrangement joins TRBV28 to TRBJ1-2, with D hard to call. From germline, CDR1 is MDHEN and CDR2 SYDVKM. V was trimmed by 5 bases and J by 0 bases, leaving 7 bases between them. This CDR3 region has 13 residues. The CDR3 reads CASSKGTNYGYTF. DNA for the CDR3: TGTGCCAGCAGTAAGGGAACTAACTATGGCTACACCTTC.

Points on this clonotype: A read error may be the cause here, since a much bigger clone is one base away. The CDR3: CASSPFVGAATNEKLSF. The CDR3 nucleotides read TGTGCCAGCAGCCCCTTTGTAGGGGCTGCAACTAATGAAAAACTGTCTTTT. The chain carries TRBV7-9 and TRBJ1-4; D perhaps matches TRBD1 (5 bases). This CDR3 is 17 amino acids long. The germline V gene encodes CDR1 SEHNR and CDR2 FQNEAQ (reference sequence).

For this clonotype: A read error may account for a junction end that differs from germline. The CDR3 region is CASSLHVRDWASPNEQFF. CDR3 bases: TGTGCGAGCAGCTTACATGTGCGGGACTGGGCCTCCCCCAATGAGCAGTTCTTC. V usage is TRBV11-2 and J usage is TRBJ2-1; D is possibly TRBD2 (6 bases). This CDR3 has 18 residues. The V gene's germline CDR1 is SGHAT and CDR2 FQNNGV.

As to this clonotype: Its ends do not fully match the called genes, so a read error is possible. The chain uses TRBV6-2 or TRBV6-3 and TRBJ2-2; a weak D match, TRBD2 (5 bases). Germline values: CDR1 MNHEY, CDR2 SVGEGT. This CDR3 region has 14 residues. In DNA, the CDR3 is TGTGCAAGCAGCACGTGGACGCCACCCGGGGATCTGCTTTTT. It encodes CASSTWTPPGDLLF.

The V call is TRBV11-1, the J call TRBJ2-7; D gene uncertain. Trimming pared 2 bases from V and 3 bases from J, leaving 11 bases between. The germline gives CDR1 SGHAT, CDR2 FQDESV (reference sequence). This CDR3 region has 14 residues. The CDR3 coding sequence is TGTGCCAGCAGCTTAAGCGAGCCAAACTACGAGCAGTACTTC. Translated: CASSLSEPNYEQYF.

About this clonotype: One junction end disagrees with the germline gene, perhaps due to a read error. V gene TRBV20-1 combines with J gene TRBJ1-2, with D uncertain. The CDR3 loop spans 13 amino acids. CDR1 and CDR2 (germline): DFQATT, SNEGSKA (reference sequence). This CDR3 reads CSAGSEVNCGYTF. The CDR3 DNA sequence: TGCAGTGCTGGCTCGGAGGTTAACTGTGGCTACACATTC.

The V call is TRBV20-1, the J call TRBJ2-3; D might be TRBD1 (5 bases). This CDR3 has 15 residues. Per germline, CDR1 DFQATT and CDR2 SNEGSKA (reference sequence). Trimming removed 4 bases from V and 4 bases from J, with 18 bases in between. This CDR3 is CSAKDRQQSADTQYF. The CDR3 bases are TGCAGTGCTAAAGATCGACAGCAGTCCGCAGATACGCAGTATTTT.

To note about this clonotype: At one end the junction does not follow the germline gene, possibly because of a read error. CDR3 in DNA: TGCGCCAGCAGCCAAGAGCCGACAGTGGTCTCGAAGACTCAGTACTTC. This encodes CASSQEPTVVSKTQYF. V gene TRBV4-1 combines with J gene TRBJ2-5; the D gene is possibly TRBD1 (5 bases). CDR1 and CDR2 (germline): MGHRA, YSYEKL. The CDR3 contains 16 residues.

This clonotype was found once. The junction shows a germline mismatch at one end, possibly a read error. This chain joins TRBV11-2 and TRBJ2-1; possible D gene TRBD2, 6 bases. Germline V CDR1 and CDR2: SGHAT, FQNNGV. This CDR3 contains 18 residues. The CDR3 region is CASSLHVRDWGSFNDQFF. Here the CDR3 DNA reads TGTGCCAGCAGCTTACATGTGCGGGACTGGGGCTCCTTCAATGATCAGTTCTTC.

V usage is TRBV6-5 and J usage is TRBJ2-5, with 7 positions matching TRBD2. This CDR3 comprises 11 residues. V lost 7 bases and J lost 9; bases outside the gene matches: 5. The germline CDR1 and CDR2 sequences are MNHEY and SVGAGI. The CDR3 loop reads CASMVAGAQYF. The DNA of the CDR3 is TGTGCCAGCATGGTGGCGGGGGCCCAGTACTTC.

The chain joins TRBV11-3 to TRBJ2-2; the match to TRBD1 covers 8 bases. The CDR3 is 15 amino acids. The germline V gene encodes CDR1 SGHNT and CDR2 YENEEA. V was clipped by 5 bases and J by 4 bases; unmatched bases: 6. CDR3 DNA: TGTGCCAGCAGCAAGGACAGGGCTCTCACCGGGGAGCTGTTTTTT. As protein: CASSKDRALTGELFF.

This clonotype has just a few counts. This may be a read error: a much more frequent sequence differs by one nucleotide. The rearrangement links TRBV6-5 to TRBJ2-2; 8 bases agree with TRBD2. The length of the CDR3 is 16 residues. From germline, CDR1 is MNHEY and CDR2 SVGAGI. The CDR3 region is CVSRSRSAGGTGELFF. In DNA form, the CDR3 reads TGTGTCAGCAGGTCTCGCTCGGCGGGAGGCACCGGGGAGCTGTTTTTT.

On this clonotype itself: The junction departs from germline at one end; a sequencing error may be responsible. This chain connects TRBV4-1 to TRBJ2-5; 9 positions match TRBD2. Germline lookup yields CDR1 MGHRA and CDR2 YSYEKL. CDR3 length: 16 amino acids. The CDR3 DNA follows: TGCGCCAGCAGCCACTTGGGACTAGCAAATCAAGAAACCCAGTACTTC. It encodes CASSHLGLANQETQYF.

As regards this clonotype: An end of the junction does not agree with germline; a read error may underlie this. The chain joins TRBV6-2 or TRBV6-3 to TRBJ1-5; maybe TRBD1 (5 bases). Per the germline V gene, CDR1 is MNHEY and CDR2 is SVGEGT. The CDR3 contains 19 residues. The CDR3 DNA reads TGTGCCAGCAGTTACTCGATTGGGGGTGCAAGAGCGAGCAATCAGCCCCGGCATTTT. Protein: CASSYSIGGARASNQPRHF.

With respect to this clonotype: At one of its ends the junction is not consistent with the germline gene, which may arise from a read error. This chain uses TRBV11-2 with TRBJ2-7, with TRBD2 matching over 12 bases. This CDR3 spans 14 amino acids. The germline CDR1 and CDR2 sequences are SGHAT and FQNNGV. The CDR3 spells CVSSPSGGACEQYF. In nucleotides, the CDR3 is TGTGTCAGCAGCCCTAGCGGGGGGGCCTGCGAGCAGTACTTC.

A word on this clonotype: Mismatch with germline at one junction end may stem from a read error. CDR3 DNA sequence: TGTACCAGCGGTGAAGCCGGACTAGCCCCAGATACGCAGTATTTT. Encoded protein: CTSGEAGLAPDTQYF. The J gene is TRBJ2-3, the V gene TRBV6-1; the match to TRBD2 covers 8 bases. The germline CDR1 and CDR2 sequences are MNHNS and SASEGT. The CDR3 extends over 15 amino acids.

The rearrangement links TRBV10-2 to TRBJ1-6, with D hard to call. The germline CDR1 and CDR2 sequences are WSHSY and SAAADI. The CDR3 spans 16 residues. V was cut by 10 bases and J by 10 bases, with 26 bases left in between. The CDR3 protein is CAINSQLGVIKSPLHF. The CDR3 nucleotides are TGCGCCATCAACTCACAATTGGGCGTTATTAAATCACCCCTCCACTTT.